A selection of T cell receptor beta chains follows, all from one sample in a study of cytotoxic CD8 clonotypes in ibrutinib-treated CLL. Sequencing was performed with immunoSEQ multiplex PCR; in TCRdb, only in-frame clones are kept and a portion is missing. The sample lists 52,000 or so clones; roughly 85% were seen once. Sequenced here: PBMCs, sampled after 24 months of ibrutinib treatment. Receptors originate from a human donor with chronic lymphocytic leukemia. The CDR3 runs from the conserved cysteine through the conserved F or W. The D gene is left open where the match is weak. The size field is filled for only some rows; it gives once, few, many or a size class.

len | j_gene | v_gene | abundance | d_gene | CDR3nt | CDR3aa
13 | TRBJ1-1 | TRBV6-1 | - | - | TGTGCCAGCACACACGGACCGAACACTGAAGCTTTCTTT | CASTHGPNTEAFF
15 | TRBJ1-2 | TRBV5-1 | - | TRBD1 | TGCGCCAGCAGCATCGGACAGGCCGCTAACTATGGCTACACCTTC | CASSIGQAANYGYTF
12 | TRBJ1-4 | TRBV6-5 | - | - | TGTGCCAGCAGGGGACGCCCTGAAAAACTGTTTTTT | CASRGRPEKLFF
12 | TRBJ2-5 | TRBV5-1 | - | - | TGCGCCAGCAGCTTCAGTAGCGAGACCCAGTACTTC | CASSFSSETQYF
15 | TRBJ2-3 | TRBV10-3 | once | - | TGTGCCATCATGAAGAGGGACGGCGACACAGATACGCAGTATTTT | CAIMKRDGDTDTQYF
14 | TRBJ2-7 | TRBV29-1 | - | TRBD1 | TGCAGCGTTGAGGAGAGGGGGCAAGGGTACGAGCAGTACTTC | CSVEERGQGYEQYF
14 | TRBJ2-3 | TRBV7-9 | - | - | TGTGCCAGCAGCCCCCCGACTGCGGTCGTAATTGAGTATTTT | CASSPPTAVVIEYF
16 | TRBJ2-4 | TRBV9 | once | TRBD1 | TGTGCCAGCAGCGTAGACGACAGGGGGATCAAAAACATTCAGTACTTC | CASSVDDRGIKNIQYF
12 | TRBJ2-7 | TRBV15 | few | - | TGTGCCACCAGCAGAGAGGTGGGCCAGCAGTACTTC | CATSREVGQQYF
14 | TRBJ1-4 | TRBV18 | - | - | TGTGCCAGCTCACCTCAGCAGGGGAGCGAAAAACTGTTTTTT | CASSPQQGSEKLFF
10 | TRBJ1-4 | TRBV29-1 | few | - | TGCAGCGTTGAAAATGAAAAACTGTTTTTT | CSVENEKLFF
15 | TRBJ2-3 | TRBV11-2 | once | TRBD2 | TGTGCCAGCAGCGCACAGTGGGAGGGCCGAGATACGCAGTATTTT | CASSAQWEGRDTQYF
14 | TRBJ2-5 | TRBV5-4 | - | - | TGTGCCAGCAGCTGGTGGGGGAACCAAGAGACCCAGTACTTC | CASSWWGNQETQYF
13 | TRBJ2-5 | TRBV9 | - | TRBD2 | TGTGCCAGTGCTAGCGGCCCACAAGAGACCCAGTACTTC | CASASGPQETQYF
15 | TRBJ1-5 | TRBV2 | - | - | TGTGCCAGCAGTGATGGGTTATCGAGCAATCAGCCCCAGCATTTT | CASSDGLSSNQPQHF
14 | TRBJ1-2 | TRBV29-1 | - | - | TGCAGCGTTGAAGATTGGGAGACTAACTATGGCTACACCTTC | CSVEDWETNYGYTF
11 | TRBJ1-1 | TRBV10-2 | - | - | TGCGCCAGCAGTGAGTTCACTGAAGCTTTCTTT | CASSEFTEAFF
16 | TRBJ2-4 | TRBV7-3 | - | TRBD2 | TGTGCCAGCAGCCTAGGGGCGGGACTAGCGGAGAACATTCAGTACTTC | CASSLGAGLAENIQYF
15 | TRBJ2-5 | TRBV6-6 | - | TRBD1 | TGTGCCAGCTCCCGGTCGGACAGGATAGAAGAGACCCAGTACTTC | CASSRSDRIEETQYF
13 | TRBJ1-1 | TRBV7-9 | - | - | TGTGCCAGCAGCTCCACATTGAACACTGAAGCTTTCTTT | CASSSTLNTEAFF
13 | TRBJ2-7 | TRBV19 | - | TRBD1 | TGTGCCGTTGAGGGGACAGCGCCTGGGGAGCAGTACTTC | CAVEGTAPGEQYF
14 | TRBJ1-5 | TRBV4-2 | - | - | TGTGCCAGCAGCCAACCCGGGGGGGGTCAGCCCCAGCATTTT | CASSQPGGGQPQHF
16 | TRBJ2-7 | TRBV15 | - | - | TGTGCCACCAGCAGGGCCGTAAGCAACCTTTACTACGAGCAGTACTTC | CATSRAVSNLYYEQYF
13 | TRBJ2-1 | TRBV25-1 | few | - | TGTGCCAGCAGTGACAGATACTACAATGAGCAGTTCTTC | CASSDRYYNEQFF
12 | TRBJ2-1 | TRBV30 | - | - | TGTGCCTGGAGTGTCAATTACAATGAGCAGTTCTTC | CAWSVNYNEQFF
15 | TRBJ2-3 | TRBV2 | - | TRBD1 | TGTGCCAGCAGTGAAGAAGGGCAGGGGGCCGATACGCAGTATTTT | CASSEEGQGADTQYF
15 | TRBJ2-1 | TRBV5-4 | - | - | TGTGCCAGCAGCTTGGGGGACTCCCGGACTACTGAGCAGTTCTTC | CASSLGDSRTTEQFF
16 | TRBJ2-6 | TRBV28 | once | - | TGTGCCAGCAGTTTAACAGGTGCGACTGGGGCCAACGTCCTGACTTTC | CASSLTGATGANVLTF
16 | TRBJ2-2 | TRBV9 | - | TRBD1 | TGTGCCAGCAGCGTAGACCCGACAGGGGACACCGGGGAGCTGTTTTTT | CASSVDPTGDTGELFF
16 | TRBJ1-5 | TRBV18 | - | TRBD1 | TGTGCCAGCTCACTAAACGGACAGGGGTGGGGTCAGCCCCAGCATTTT | CASSLNGQGWGQPQHF
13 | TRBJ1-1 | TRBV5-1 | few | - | TGCGCCAGCAGCTTGGACTCGAACACTGAAGCTTTCTTT | CASSLDSNTEAFF
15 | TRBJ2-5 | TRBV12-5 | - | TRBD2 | TGTGCTAGTGGACCCGGGACTAGCGTAGAAGAGACCCAGTACTTC | CASGPGTSVEETQYF